Below, 27 T cell receptor beta chains from the same sample are listed, as sequenced in a study of blood T cells in healthy people across ages. Then a second PCR, running about 6 to 12 cycles, was carried out with a sample-barcoded 5' primer and a J-beta primer mix. Each CDR3 protein gets one entry after TCRdb re-called the 5' RACE reads with MiXCR. The data hold 1.4 million or so distinct CDR3 sequences, with 40% to 45% observed a single time. The source material was blood. The receptors shown here come from a woman younger than 30 in good health.

Only a few counts were recorded for this clonotype. V usage is TRBV20-1 and J usage is TRBJ2-7; 8 nucleotides match TRBD2. Per the germline V gene, CDR1 is DFQATT and CDR2 is SNEGSKA (reference sequence). The CDR3 has 15 amino acids. With V trimmed by 0 bases and J by 7 bases, 11 bases remained unmatched. The CDR3 reads CSARDPTSGGNEQYF. CDR3 nucleotide sequence: TGCAGTGCTAGAGATCCCACTAGCGGTGGGAATGAGCAGTACTTC.

This clonotype was detected only a few times. The V gene is TRBV27, the J gene TRBJ2-3, with TRBD1 matching over 7 bases. The CDR3 is 14 residues long. The V gene end was trimmed by 3 bases and the J gene end by 6 bases; junction bases not matched to a gene: 6. The germline gives CDR1 MNHEY, CDR2 SMNVEV (reference sequence). CDR3 sequence reads: CASSLEGGWDTQYF. CDR3 nucleotides: TGTGCCAGCAGTTTGGAAGGGGGCTGGGATACGCAGTATTTT.

This clonotype was found a few times. J is TRBJ2-1 and V is TRBV4-1; TRBD1 agrees at 7 bases. Germline V gives CDR1 MGHRA, CDR2 YSYEKL. Trimming cost V 0 bases and J 6 bases; bases outside gene matches: 8. This CDR3 has 16 amino acids. CDR3 bases: TGCGCCAGCAGCCAAGATGGCCAGGGGGTTGGCAATGAGCAGTTCTTC. This translates into CASSQDGQGVGNEQFF.

Details on this clonotype: Possible read error: a much larger clone is one base away. The chain combines TRBV12-3 or TRBV12-4 with TRBJ2-3; D not resolved. The V end lost 5 bases, the J end lost 4 bases, and 10 bases lay between the germline ends. The CDR3 is 13 residues long. The CDR3 DNA reads as TGTGCCAGCAGTGCCCAACATTCAGATACGCAGTATTTT. Translating gives CASSAQHSDTQYF.

The CDR3 region has the DNA TGCAGCGTTGATGTGGGCCTGGGACTTCAAGAGACCCAGTACTTC. Encoded protein: CSVDVGLGLQETQYF. The chain carries TRBV29-1 and TRBJ2-5; a possible D gene is TRBD2 (6 bases). The CDR3 runs 15 residues. V lost 3 bases and J 2 bases, leaving 16 bases between the germline ends. CDR1 and CDR2 from the germline V gene are SQVTM and ANQGSEA.

In its sample, this clonotype was seen a few times. The chain links TRBV29-1 to TRBJ1-1, with D unresolved. The germline CDR1 and CDR2 sequences are SQVTM and ANQGSEA. The CDR3 totals 14 residues. Between the trimmed V and J ends, which lost 4 bases and 1 base, there was a span of 13 bases. CDR3 sequence: CSVGSLSPNTEAFF. In nucleotides, the CDR3 is TGCAGCGTTGGTTCACTGTCTCCGAACACTGAAGCTTTCTTT.

This clonotype was picked up many times. Here the CDR3 reads CSVESTPRSYNEQFF. CDR3 nucleotides: TGCAGCGTTGAATCGACACCTCGCTCCTACAATGAGCAGTTCTTC. The chain carries TRBV29-1 and TRBJ2-1; no firm D call. CDR1 is SQVTM, CDR2 ANQGSEA, per germline. The CDR3 extends over 15 amino acids. V shed 2 bases and J shed 0 bases, with 11 bases lying between them.

This chain joins TRBV4-3 and TRBJ2-7; D may be TRBD1 (5 bases). The CDR3 has 14 amino acids. V was pared by 5 bases and J by 4 bases, with 15 bases between. The V gene's germline CDR1 is LGHNA and CDR2 YSLEER. CDR3 in amino acids: CASSVQTGQYEQYF. For the CDR3, the DNA is TGCGCCAGCAGCGTCCAGACCGGACAATACGAGCAGTACTTC.

This clonotype turned up a few times. V is TRBV4-3 and J is TRBJ1-4; no firm D call. CDR3 length equals 14 residues. V gave up 4 bases and J gave up 5 bases, with 11 bases separating them. Germline-derived CDR1 and CDR2 are LGHNA and YSLEER. The CDR3 loop reads CASSPGRLNEKLFF. CDR3 nucleotide sequence: TGCGCCAGCAGCCCCGGACGGCTAAATGAAAAACTGTTTTTT.

This clonotype was recorded a few times. The chain is built from TRBV19 and TRBJ1-2; 9 nucleotides agree with TRBD1. V dropped 3 bases and J dropped 4; count of bases not matched to a gene: 0. This CDR3 is 13 amino acids long. Germline values: CDR1 LNHDA, CDR2 SQIVND (reference sequence). CDR3 protein: CASSMDRGYGYTF. The CDR3 DNA reads TGTGCCAGTAGTATGGACAGGGGCTATGGCTACACCTTC.

This clonotype was seen a handful of times. The chain combines TRBV30 with TRBJ2-5; D is unclear. Per the germline V gene, CDR1 is GTSNPN and CDR2 is SVGIG (reference sequence). Between the trimmed V and J ends, which lost 1 base and 5 bases, there was a span of 8 bases. The CDR3 has 12 residues. Written as DNA, the CDR3 is TGTGCCTGGAGTGGACTGGGGGAGACCCAGTACTTC. Translating gives CAWSGLGETQYF. Full variable domain (missing parts from reference TRBV30 and TRBJ2-5): SQTIHQWPATLVQPVGSPLSLECTVEGTSNPNLYWYRQAAGRGLQLLFYSVGIGQISSEVPQNLSASRPQDRQFILSSKKLLLSDSGFYLCAWSGLGETQYFGPGTRLLVL.

There are a few counts of this clonotype. The chain is built from TRBV9 and TRBJ2-1; possibly TRBD1 for D (5 bases). CDR3 size: 16 residues. V dropped 0 bases and J dropped 5 bases, with 15 bases sitting between them. Germline V lookup: CDR1 SGDLS, CDR2 YYNGEE. CDR3 sequence (DNA): TGTGCCAGCAGCGTAGGGGGCCAGGGCAAGGACAATGAGCAGTTCTTC. Translation gives CASSVGGQGKDNEQFF.

A few counts support this clonotype. CDR3 nucleotide sequence: TGCGCCAGCAGCGAACGACCAGCAAATACGCAGTATTTT. Translated: CASSERPANTQYF. This chain joins TRBV10-2 and TRBJ2-3; D is ambiguous. The CDR3 is made up of 13 amino acids. From germline, CDR1 is WSHSY and CDR2 SAAADI. Trimming took off 6 bases at V and 7 bases at J, with 14 bases between the two ends.

This chain links TRBV6-5 with TRBJ1-2; weak D call: TRBD1 (6 bases). Germline lookup yields CDR1 MNHEY and CDR2 SVGAGI. With 1 base removed from V and 4 bases from J, the gap between germline ends came to 13 bases. The CDR3 has 15 amino acids. This CDR3 reads CASSYFRGGGYGYTF. CDR3 coding DNA: TGTGCCAGCAGTTACTTCAGGGGAGGAGGCTATGGCTACACCTTC.

This clonotype is a singleton in its sample. At one boundary the junction diverges from the germline segment, which might be a read error. The gene calls are TRBV27 and TRBJ2-4; D not resolved. TRBJ2-7 matches the DNA end more closely, so the J call is doubtful. Germline CDR1 is MNHEY and CDR2 is SMNVEV (reference sequence). This CDR3 contains 13 residues. Here the CDR3 reads CAGSLSPLREQYF. The CDR3 DNA reads TGTGCCGGCAGTTTGTCCCCACTCCGCGAGCAGTACTTC.

V is TRBV6-2 or TRBV6-3 and J is TRBJ2-3; tentatively, D is TRBD2 (5 bases). The CDR3 runs 14 residues. The V end was cut by 4 bases, the J end by 0 bases, with 8 bases between. Germline V gene lookup returns CDR1 MNHEY and CDR2 SVGEGT. The CDR3 DNA reads TGTGCCAGCAGTTGGGGAGTTAGCACAGATACGCAGTATTTT. It translates to CASSWGVSTDTQYF.

This clonotype was seen at least ten times. The chain links TRBV7-2 to TRBJ2-1; D is perhaps TRBD2 (6 bases). This CDR3 is 15 amino acids long. Trimming took off 2 bases at V and 10 bases at J, with 18 bases between the two ends. CDR1 SGHTA and CDR2 FQGNSA come from the germline V gene. As DNA, the CDR3 is TGTGCCAGCAGCTTAAGCGTGGGGGGTTTAGACGAGCAGTTCTTC. Its protein is CASSLSVGGLDEQFF.

In this sample, this clonotype turned up a few times. V gene TRBV6-8 combines with J gene TRBJ2-1; 9 nucleotides agree with TRBD2. The CDR3 totals 15 residues. Germline CDR1 MNHGY, CDR2 SAAAGT. The ends lost 6 bases at V and 9 bases at J; junction bases unmatched: 12. The CDR3: CASRSEDSGGGEQFF. The CDR3 DNA follows: TGTGCCAGCAGGTCCGAGGATAGCGGGGGAGGTGAGCAGTTCTTC.

This clonotype was seen a handful of times. The rearrangement links TRBV4-3 to TRBJ2-1; 8 positions match TRBD2. The V segment lost 2 bases and the J segment 4 bases; nucleotides outside the gene matches: 10. Germline CDR1 LGHNA, CDR2 YSLEER. The CDR3 covers 17 residues. The CDR3 DNA is TGCGCCAGCAGCCAACATCCCCGTGCGGGGGGATACAATGAGCAGTTCTTC. This codes for CASSQHPRAGGYNEQFF.

CDR3 protein: CSARGSGQGKNNEQYF. In nucleotides, the CDR3 is TGCAGTGCTAGAGGATCAGGGCAAGGGAAAAACAATGAGCAGTACTTC. The chain employs TRBV20-1 and TRBJ2-5, with a tentative D call TRBD1 (5 bases). Germline V gene data show CDR1 as DFQATT and CDR2 as SNEGSKA (reference sequence). The CDR3 totals 16 residues. V dropped 1 base and J dropped 11 bases, with 26 bases sitting between them.

This clonotype was found a few times. This chain joins TRBV5-5 and TRBJ1-2; 9 bases are a match to TRBD1. CDR3 length: 14 amino acids. J gave up 7 bases and V 4 bases, and 8 bases lay outside the gene matches. CDR1 is SGHKS, CDR2 YYEKEE, per germline (reference sequence). The CDR3 DNA reads TGTGCCAGCAGCGCAACAGGGGGCGCGATTGGCTACACCTTC. As protein: CASSATGGAIGYTF. Based on the CDR3 plus reference TRBV5-5 and TRBJ1-2, the full variable domain is DAGVTQSPTHLIKTRGQQVTLRCSPISGHKSVSWYQQVLGQGPQFIFQYYEKEERGRGNFPDRFSARQFPNYSSELNVNALLLGDSALYLCASSATGGAIGYTFGSGTRLTVV.

The rearrangement links TRBV20-1 to TRBJ2-3, with TRBD2 matching over 10 bases. The germline V gene encodes CDR1 DFQATT and CDR2 SNEGSKA (reference sequence). Trimming took 6 bases from V and 5 from J; bases not matched to a gene: 11. The CDR3 loop spans 15 amino acids. The CDR3 reads CSAPWLAGVLDTQYF. CDR3 DNA sequence: TGCAGTGCCCCCTGGCTAGCGGGAGTGTTAGATACGCAGTATTTT.

The chain has TRBV25-1 and TRBJ1-1, with D possibly matching TRBD1 (5 bases). The CDR3 extends over 11 amino acids. The germline V and J ends were trimmed by 7 bases and 11 bases, with 14 bases remaining between them. Germline assignment: CDR1 MGHDK and CDR2 SYGVNS. CDR3 sequence reads: CASKRGLNAFF. CDR3 DNA: TGTGCCAGCAAACGGGGACTCAACGCTTTCTTT.

This sequence joins TRBV20-1 and TRBJ2-7; 11 nucleotides match TRBD2. Trimming cost V 2 bases and J 5 bases; bases outside gene matches: 5. CDR3 length: 14 amino acids. Germline V lookup: CDR1 DFQATT, CDR2 SNEGSKA (reference sequence). In DNA, the CDR3 is TGCAGTGCTAGAACTAGCGGGAGAGGGGACGAGCAGTACTTC. It is translated as CSARTSGRGDEQYF.

The CDR3 loop reads CSVTDRGKGEQYF. CDR3 DNA sequence: TGCAGTGTCACGGACAGGGGGAAGGGAGAGCAGTACTTC. The chain has TRBV20-1 and TRBJ2-5; 10 bases match TRBD1. The V gene end was trimmed by 7 bases and the J gene end by 11 bases; junction bases not matched to a gene: 13. CDR1 and CDR2 from the germline V gene are DFQATT and SNEGSKA (reference sequence). The CDR3 spans 13 residues.

This clonotype occurred many times. This chain uses TRBV12-3 or TRBV12-4 with TRBJ2-3; the D is unclear. The CDR3 has 14 residues. The V and J ends lost 3 bases and 2 bases respectively, with 9 bases between them. CDR3 sequence (DNA): TGTGCCAGCAGTTTTACGCGGATCACAGATACGCAGTATTTT. It codes for CASSFTRITDTQYF.

Notes on this clonotype: The junction departs from germline at one end; a sequencing error may be responsible. The gene calls are TRBV7-7 and TRBJ2-3, with 9 bases that match TRBD2. The germline V gene encodes CDR1 SSHAT and CDR2 FNYEAQ (reference sequence). This CDR3 comprises 15 residues. This chain's CDR3 is CASSPGGLASDTQYF. CDR3 DNA sequence: TGTGCTAGCAGCCCCGGGGGACTAGCATCAGATACGCAGTATTTT. The entire variable domain, with the rest obtained from reference TRBV7-7 and TRBJ2-3, is as follows: GAGVSQSPRYKVTKRGQDVTLRCDPISSHATLYWYQQALGQGPEFLTYFNYEAQPDKSGLPSDRFSAERPEGSISTLTIQRTEQRDSAMYRCASSPGGLASDTQYFGPGTRLTVL.